This TCR beta chain was found in a study of untreated major depressive disorder. Germline V lookup: CDR1 MNHEY, CDR2 SMNVEV (reference sequence). The V gene lost 2 bases and the J gene lost 0 bases, with 10 bases spanning the gap. This CDR3 has 15 amino acids. This clone was detected only once. Produced via immunoSEQ multiplex PCR; TCRdb's table is partial and in-frame only. This sample carries approximately 20,000 clones, around 85% of them seen once, and the ten largest clones take about 0.82%. The genes are TRBV27 and TRBJ1-1; D not certain. The receptor was isolated from a woman between 25 and 40 years old in good health. The sample taken for sequencing was CD4+ T cells from PBMCs. CDR3: CASSLGERMNTEAFF. The CDR3 DNA follows: TGTGCCAGCAGTTTAGGGGAACGGATGAACACTGAAGCTTTCTTT.